This TCR beta chain was found in a study of graft-versus-host responses after intestinal transplantation. Here immunoSEQ multiplex PCR was the method, and the copy in TCRdb shows in-frame clones only, minus some. The table includes roughly 120,000 clones, less than 95% detected once. CDR3 length: 13 amino acids. Trimming took 4 bases from V and 5 from J; bases not matched to a gene: 5. From germline, CDR1 is SGHNT and CDR2 YYREEE (reference sequence). This clone has only one observation. Its cognate antigen is unknown. Study outcomes and limitations: The presence of high graft-versus-host to host-versus-graft clonal ratios in allografts characterized patients with graft-donor T cell macrochimerism. Some GvH clones were seen earlier in gut or blood, suggesting intestinal origin.

This chain joins TRBV5-4 and TRBJ2-5; 7 bases fit TRBD1. The source material was unstimulated CD4+ T cells sorted from spleen or lymph node cells, sampled before intestinal transplant. This TCR was recovered from a human donor who received an intestinal transplant. CDR3 sequence (DNA): TGTGCCAGCAGCGACCCGGGACAGGAGACCCAGTACTTC. This encodes CASSDPGQETQYF.